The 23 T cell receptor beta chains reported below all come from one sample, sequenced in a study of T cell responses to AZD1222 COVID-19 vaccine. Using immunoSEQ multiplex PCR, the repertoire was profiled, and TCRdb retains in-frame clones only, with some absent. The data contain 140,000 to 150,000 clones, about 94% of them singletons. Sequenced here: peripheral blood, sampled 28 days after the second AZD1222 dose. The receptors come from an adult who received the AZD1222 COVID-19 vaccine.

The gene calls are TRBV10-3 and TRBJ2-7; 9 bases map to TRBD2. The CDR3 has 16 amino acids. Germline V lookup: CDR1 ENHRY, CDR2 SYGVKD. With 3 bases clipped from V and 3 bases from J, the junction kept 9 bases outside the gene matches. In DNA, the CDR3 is TGTGCCATCAGTGACGGGGCTAGCGGGACTAACTACGAGCAGTACTTC. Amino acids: CAISDGASGTNYEQYF.

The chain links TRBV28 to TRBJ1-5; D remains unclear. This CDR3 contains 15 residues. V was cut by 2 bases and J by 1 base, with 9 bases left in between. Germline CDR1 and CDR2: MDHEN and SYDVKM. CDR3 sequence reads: CASSLMGRSNQPQHF. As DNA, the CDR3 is TGTGCCAGCAGTTTAATGGGAAGGAGCAATCAGCCCCAGCATTTT.

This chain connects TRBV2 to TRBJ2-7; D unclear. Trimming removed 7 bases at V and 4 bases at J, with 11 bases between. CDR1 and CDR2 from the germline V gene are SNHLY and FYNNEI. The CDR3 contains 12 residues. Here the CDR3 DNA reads TGTGCCAGCACGGCGACCAATTACGAGCAGTACTTC. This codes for CASTATNYEQYF.

The CDR3 bases are TGTGCCAGCAGCCAAAGCCTGGACAGGGTGAATGGCTACACCTTC. Its protein product is CASSQSLDRVNGYTF. This chain joins TRBV7-2 and TRBJ1-2; TRBD1 matches 8 bases. Germline V gene lookup returns CDR1 SGHTA and CDR2 FQGNSA. Trimming cost V 5 bases and J 6 bases; bases outside gene matches: 11. The CDR3 length is 15 residues. Filled out from reference TRBV7-2 and TRBJ1-2, the complete variable domain reads GAGVSQSPSNKVTEKGKDVELRCDPISGHTALYWYRQSLGQGLEFLIYFQGNSAPDKSGLPSDRFSAERTGGSVSTLTIQRTQQEDSAVYLCASSQSLDRVNGYTFGSGTRLTVV.

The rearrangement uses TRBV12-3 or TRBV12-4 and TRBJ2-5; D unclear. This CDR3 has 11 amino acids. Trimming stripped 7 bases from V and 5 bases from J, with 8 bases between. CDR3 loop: CASKLHETQYF. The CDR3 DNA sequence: TGTGCCAGCAAATTACACGAGACCCAGTACTTC.

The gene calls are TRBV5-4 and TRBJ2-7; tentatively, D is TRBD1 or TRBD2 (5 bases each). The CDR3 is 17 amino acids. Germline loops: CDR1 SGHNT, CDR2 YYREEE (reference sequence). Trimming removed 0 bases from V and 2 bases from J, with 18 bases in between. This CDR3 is CASSLVGHRDATYEQYF. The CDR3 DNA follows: TGTGCCAGCAGCTTGGTTGGTCACCGGGACGCCACCTACGAGCAGTACTTC.

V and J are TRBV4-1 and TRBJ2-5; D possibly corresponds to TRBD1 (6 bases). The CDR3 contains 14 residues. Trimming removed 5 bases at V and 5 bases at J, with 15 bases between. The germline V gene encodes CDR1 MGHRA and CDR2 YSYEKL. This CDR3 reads CASSAGTTGETQYF. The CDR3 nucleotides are TGCGCCAGCAGCGCAGGGACAACCGGCGAGACCCAGTACTTC.

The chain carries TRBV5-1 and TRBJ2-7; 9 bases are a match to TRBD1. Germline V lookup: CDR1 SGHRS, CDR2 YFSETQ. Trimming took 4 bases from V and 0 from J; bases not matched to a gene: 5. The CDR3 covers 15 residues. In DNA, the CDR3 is TGCGCCAGCAGCCCCCGGGACAGGGTCTCCTACGAGCAGTACTTC. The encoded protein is CASSPRDRVSYEQYF. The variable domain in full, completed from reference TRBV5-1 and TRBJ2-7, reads KAGVTQTPRYLIKTRGQQVTLSCSPISGHRSVSWYQQTPGQGLQFLFEYFSETQRNKGNFPGRFSGRQFSNSRSEMNVSTLELGDSALYLCASSPRDRVSYEQYFGPGTRLTVT.

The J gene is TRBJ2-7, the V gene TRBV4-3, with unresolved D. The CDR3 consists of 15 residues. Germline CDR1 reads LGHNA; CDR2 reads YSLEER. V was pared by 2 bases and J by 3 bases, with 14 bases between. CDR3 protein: CASSQNQGKHYEQYF. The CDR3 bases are TGCGCCAGCAGCCAAAACCAAGGGAAGCACTACGAGCAGTACTTC.

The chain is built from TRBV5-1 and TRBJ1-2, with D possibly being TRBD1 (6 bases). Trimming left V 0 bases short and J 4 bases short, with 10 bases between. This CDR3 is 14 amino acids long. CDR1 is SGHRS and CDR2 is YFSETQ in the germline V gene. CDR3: CASSLAGDTYGYTF. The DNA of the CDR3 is TGCGCCAGCAGCTTGGCCGGGGACACCTATGGCTACACCTTC. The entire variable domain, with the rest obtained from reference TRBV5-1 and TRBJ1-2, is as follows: KAGVTQTPRYLIKTRGQQVTLSCSPISGHRSVSWYQQTPGQGLQFLFEYFSETQRNKGNFPGRFSGRQFSNSRSEMNVSTLELGDSALYLCASSLAGDTYGYTFGSGTRLTVV.

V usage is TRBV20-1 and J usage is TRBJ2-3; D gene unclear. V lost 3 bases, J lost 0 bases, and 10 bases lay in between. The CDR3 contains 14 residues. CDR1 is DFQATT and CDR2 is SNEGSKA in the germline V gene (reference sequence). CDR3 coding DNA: TGCAGTGCTAGTAGTCGAACTAGCACAGATACGCAGTATTTT. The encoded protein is CSASSRTSTDTQYF.

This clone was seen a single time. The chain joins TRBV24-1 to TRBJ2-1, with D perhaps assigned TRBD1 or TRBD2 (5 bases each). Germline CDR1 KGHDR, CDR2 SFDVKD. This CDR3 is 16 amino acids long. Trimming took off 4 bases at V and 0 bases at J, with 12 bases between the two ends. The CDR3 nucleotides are TGTGCCACCAGTGAAGGATTGGGGGTCTCCTACAATGAGCAGTTCTTC. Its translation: CATSEGLGVSYNEQFF.

CDR3 sequence: CASSSSSGDYEQYF. The CDR3 DNA reads as TGTGCCAGCAGTTCGAGTAGCGGGGACTACGAGCAGTACTTC. The chain joins TRBV3-1 (or the pseudogene TRBV3-2) to TRBJ2-7; 8 positions agree with TRBD2. Germline CDR1 and CDR2: LGHDT and YNNKEL (reference sequence). Trimming at V came to 6 bases and at J to 3 bases, leaving 7 bases not matched to a gene. This CDR3 is 14 amino acids long.

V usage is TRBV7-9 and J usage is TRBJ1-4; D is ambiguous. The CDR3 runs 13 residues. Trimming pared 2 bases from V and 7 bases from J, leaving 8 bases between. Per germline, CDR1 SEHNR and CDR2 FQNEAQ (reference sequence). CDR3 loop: CASSLTGVEKLFF. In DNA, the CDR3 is TGTGCCAGCAGCTTAACTGGGGTTGAAAAACTGTTTTTT.

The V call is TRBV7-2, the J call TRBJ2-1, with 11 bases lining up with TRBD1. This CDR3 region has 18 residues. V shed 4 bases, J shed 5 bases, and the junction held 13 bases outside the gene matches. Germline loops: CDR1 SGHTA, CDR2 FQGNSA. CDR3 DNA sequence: TGTGCCAGCAGCTCACGGACAGGGGGCGCGGCTCCTAACAATGAGCAGTTCTTC. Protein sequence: CASSSRTGGAAPNNEQFF.

The CDR3 region is CASSFRNSPLHF. In DNA form, the CDR3 reads TGTGCCAGCAGTTTCCGAAATTCACCCCTCCACTTT. The genes are TRBV2 and TRBJ1-6; no definite D call. Germline V gene sequence: CDR1 SNHLY, CDR2 FYNNEI. The CDR3 is 12 residues long. The ends were cut back, 5 bases at V and 7 bases at J, with 6 bases in the middle.

The CDR3 nucleotides are TGTGCCAGCAGCCCGGACGGAACCTACGAGCAGTACTTC. Protein: CASSPDGTYEQYF. The V call is TRBV5-4, the J call TRBJ2-7; D gene unclear. CDR3 length: 13 amino acids. CDR1 is SGHNT and CDR2 is YYREEE in the germline V gene (reference sequence). V lost 4 bases, J lost 2 bases, and 10 bases lay in between.

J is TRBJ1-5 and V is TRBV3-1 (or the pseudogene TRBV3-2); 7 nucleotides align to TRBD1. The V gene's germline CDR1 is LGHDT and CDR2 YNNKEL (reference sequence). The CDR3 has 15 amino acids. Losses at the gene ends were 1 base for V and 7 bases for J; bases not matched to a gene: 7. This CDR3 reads CASSQGQQGRQPQHF. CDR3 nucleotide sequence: TGTGCCAGCAGCCAAGGCCAACAGGGGCGACAGCCCCAGCATTTT.

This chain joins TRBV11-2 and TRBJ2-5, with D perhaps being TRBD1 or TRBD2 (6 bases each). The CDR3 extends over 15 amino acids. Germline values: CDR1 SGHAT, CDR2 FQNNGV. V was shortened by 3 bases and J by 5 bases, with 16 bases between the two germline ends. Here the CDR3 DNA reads TGTGCCAGCAGCTTTAGGGGGGCCGAAATGGAGACCCAGTACTTC. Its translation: CASSFRGAEMETQYF.

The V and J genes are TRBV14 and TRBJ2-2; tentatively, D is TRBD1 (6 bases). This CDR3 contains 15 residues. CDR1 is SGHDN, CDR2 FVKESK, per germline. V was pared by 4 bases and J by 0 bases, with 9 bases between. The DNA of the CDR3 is TGTGCCAGCAGCCGACAGGCTCCGAACACCGGGGAGCTGTTTTTT. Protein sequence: CASSRQAPNTGELFF. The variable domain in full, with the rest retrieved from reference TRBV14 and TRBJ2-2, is EAGVTQFPSHSVIEKGQTVTLRCDPISGHDNLYWYRRVMGKEIKFLLHFVKESKQDESGMPNNRFLAERTGGTYSTLKVQPAELEDSGVYFCASSRQAPNTGELFFGEGSRLTVL.

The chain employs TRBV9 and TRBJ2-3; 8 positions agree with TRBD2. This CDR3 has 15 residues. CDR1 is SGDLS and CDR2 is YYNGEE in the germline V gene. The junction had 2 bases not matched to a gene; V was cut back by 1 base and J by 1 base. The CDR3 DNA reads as TGTGCCAGCAGCGTAAGGACTAGCCGCACAGATACGCAGTATTTT. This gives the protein CASSVRTSRTDTQYF.

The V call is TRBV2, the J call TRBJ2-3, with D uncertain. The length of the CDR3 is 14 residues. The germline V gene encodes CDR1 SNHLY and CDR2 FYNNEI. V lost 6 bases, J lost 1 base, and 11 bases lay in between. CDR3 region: CASSANTRTDTQYF. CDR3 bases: TGTGCCAGCAGCGCTAATACGCGCACAGATACGCAGTATTTT.

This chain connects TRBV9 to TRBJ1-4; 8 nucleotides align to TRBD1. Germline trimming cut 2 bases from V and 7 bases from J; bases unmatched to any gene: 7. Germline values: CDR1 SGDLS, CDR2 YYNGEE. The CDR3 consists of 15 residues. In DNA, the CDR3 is TGTGCCAGCAGCGTCCAGACAGGGGAGGGTGAAAAACTGTTTTTT. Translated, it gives CASSVQTGEGEKLFF.